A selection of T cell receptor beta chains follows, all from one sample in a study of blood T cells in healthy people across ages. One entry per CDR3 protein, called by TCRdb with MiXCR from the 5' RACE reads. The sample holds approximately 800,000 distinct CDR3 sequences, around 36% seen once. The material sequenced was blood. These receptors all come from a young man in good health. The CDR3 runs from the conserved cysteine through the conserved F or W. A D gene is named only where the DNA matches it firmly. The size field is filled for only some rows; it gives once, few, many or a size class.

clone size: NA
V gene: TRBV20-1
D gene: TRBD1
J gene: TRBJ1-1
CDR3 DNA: TGCAGTGCCGCCGGGACAGGGAGTAGCACTGAAGCTTTCTTT
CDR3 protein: CSAAGTGSSTEAFF

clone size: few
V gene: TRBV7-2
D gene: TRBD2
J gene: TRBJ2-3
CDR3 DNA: TGTGCCAGCAGCTTAGCGCCCCGACTAGCGGGGAGCACAGATACGCAGTATTTT
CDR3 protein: CASSLAPRLAGSTDTQYF

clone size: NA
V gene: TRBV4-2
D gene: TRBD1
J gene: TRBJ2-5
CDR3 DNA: TGTGCCAGCAGCCAAGGGGACAGGGACCGAGAGACCCAGTACTTC
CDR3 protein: CASSQGDRDRETQYF

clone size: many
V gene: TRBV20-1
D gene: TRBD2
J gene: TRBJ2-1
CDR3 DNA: TGCAGTGCTAGATCGGGTAGCGGGGGGGTCAATGAGCAGTTCTTC
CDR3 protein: CSARSGSGGVNEQFF

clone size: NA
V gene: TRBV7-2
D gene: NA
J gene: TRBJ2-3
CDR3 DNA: TGTGCCAGCAGCTCTCCCCCCAGCAGGGATAGGCAGTATTTT
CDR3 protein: CASSSPPSRDRQYF

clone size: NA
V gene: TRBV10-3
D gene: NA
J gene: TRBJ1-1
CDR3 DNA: TGTGCCATCAGTGAGGCTCATAACACTGAAGCTTTCTTT
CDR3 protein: CAISEAHNTEAFF

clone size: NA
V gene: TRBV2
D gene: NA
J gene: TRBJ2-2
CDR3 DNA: TGTGCCAGCAGGGCCAGAGTTATAGGGACCGCGAACACCGGGGAGCTGTTTTTT
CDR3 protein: CASRARVIGTANTGELFF

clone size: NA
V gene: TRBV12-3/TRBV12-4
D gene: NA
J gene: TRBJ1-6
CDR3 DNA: TGTGCCAGCAGCCTACTACTGGGTGTTTATTCACCCCTCCACTTT
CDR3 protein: CASSLLLGVYSPLHF

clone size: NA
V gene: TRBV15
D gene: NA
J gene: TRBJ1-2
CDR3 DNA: TGTGCCACCAGCAGATCGGAACGCTTTGGGGCAAATGGCTACACCTTC
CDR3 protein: CATSRSERFGANGYTF

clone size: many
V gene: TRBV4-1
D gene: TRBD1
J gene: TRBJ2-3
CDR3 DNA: TGCGCCAGCAGCCGTATCCGGGACAGGTATAGCACAGATACGCAGTATTTT
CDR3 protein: CASSRIRDRYSTDTQYF

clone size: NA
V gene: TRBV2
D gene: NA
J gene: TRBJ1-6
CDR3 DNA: TGTGCCAGCAGTGACGTCAGTGTCCAGAGCTCCTATAATTCACCCCTCCACTTT
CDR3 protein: CASSDVSVQSSYNSPLHF

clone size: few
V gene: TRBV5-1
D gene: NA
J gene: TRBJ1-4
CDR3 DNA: TGCGCCAGCAGCCCTGTCGTTAATGAAAAACTGTTTTTT
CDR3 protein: CASSPVVNEKLFF

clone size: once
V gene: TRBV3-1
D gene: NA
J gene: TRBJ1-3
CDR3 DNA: TGTGCCAGCAGCCGCCGGGACGGGGTACACACCATATATTTT
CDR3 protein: CASSRRDGVHTIYF

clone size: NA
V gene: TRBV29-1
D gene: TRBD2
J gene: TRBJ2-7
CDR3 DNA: TGCAGCGTTGTTCGGGACTACCCCTACGAGCAGTACTTC
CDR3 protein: CSVVRDYPYEQYF

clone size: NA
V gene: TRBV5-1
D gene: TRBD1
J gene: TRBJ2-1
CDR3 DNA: TGCGCCAGCTGCTTGCCGGGACAGGGGATCACCTACAATGAGCAGTTCTTC
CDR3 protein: CASCLPGQGITYNEQFF

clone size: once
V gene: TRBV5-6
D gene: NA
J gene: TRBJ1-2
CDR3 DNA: TGTGCCAGCAGCTGGGCGGGATCAGATGGCTACACCTTC
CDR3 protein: CASSWAGSDGYTF

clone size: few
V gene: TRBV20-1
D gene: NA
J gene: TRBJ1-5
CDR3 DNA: TGCAGTGCTAGAGGATACTACGGTCAAAGCGGGTATCAGCCCCAGCATTTT
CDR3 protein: CSARGYYGQSGYQPQHF

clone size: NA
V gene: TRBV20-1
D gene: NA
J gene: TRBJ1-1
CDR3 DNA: TGCAGTGCTAGAGGTTTCGGCGCCGACAGGAACACTGAAGCTTTCTTT
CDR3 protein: CSARGFGADRNTEAFF

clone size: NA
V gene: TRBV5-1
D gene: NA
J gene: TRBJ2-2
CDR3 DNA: TGCGCCAGCAGCTTGGACCCTGAGGGGTCCACCGGGGAGCTGTTTTTT
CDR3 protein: CASSLDPEGSTGELFF

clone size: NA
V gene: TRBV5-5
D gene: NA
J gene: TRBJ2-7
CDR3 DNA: TGTGCCAGCAGCTTGGAGTCGTTCTACGAGCAGTACTTC
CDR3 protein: CASSLESFYEQYF

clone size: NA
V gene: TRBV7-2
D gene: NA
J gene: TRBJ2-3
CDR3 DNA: TGTGCCAGCAGTCCGGGGGACACACACACAGATACGCAGTATTTT
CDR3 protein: CASSPGDTHTDTQYF

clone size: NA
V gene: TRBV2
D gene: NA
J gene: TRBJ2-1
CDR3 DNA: TGTGCCATCGCGGGACAGAAAAATGGGCAGTTCTTC
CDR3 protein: CAIAGQKNGQFF